Listed below are T cell receptor beta chains from one sample, sequenced in a study of CD8+ T cells in alopecia areata. This table comes from immunoSEQ multiplex PCR, and its TCRdb copy is limited to in-frame clones, with some not included. The sample contains around 97,000 clones, 85% to 90% of which appear only once. The sequenced sample was CD8+ T cells sorted from blood, obtained at approximately week 31, from a patient treated with tofacitinib. The receptors originated from a human donor with alopecia areata. Each CDR3 is given with its conserved first and last residue. A D gene is named only where the DNA matches it firmly. Clone size is given for some rows only: seen once, a few or many times, or a class if the clone is expanded.

clone size	V gene	J gene	D gene	CDR3 DNA	CDR3 protein
-	TRBV5-4	TRBJ1-1	-	TGTGCCAGCAGCTTGGGGGGGGAAGCTTTCTTT	CASSLGGEAFF
-	TRBV9	TRBJ2-7	-	TGTGCCAGCAGGATGGACTACGAGCAGTACTTC	CASRMDYEQYF
-	TRBV10-3	TRBJ2-7	TRBD1	TGTGCCATCAGGCCGCAGGGGGATTACGGCGAGCAGTACTTC	CAIRPQGDYGEQYF
-	TRBV9	TRBJ2-1	TRBD2	TGTGCCAGCAGCGGAGAGGAAATAGCGGGGACCAATGAGCAGTTCTTC	CASSGEEIAGTNEQFF
once	TRBV6-1	TRBJ1-1	TRBD1	TGTGCCAGCAGTGAGACAGGGGCGATGAACACTGAAGCTTTCTTT	CASSETGAMNTEAFF
-	TRBV29-1	TRBJ2-7	TRBD2	TGCAGCGTTGAAGCTAGCGGGGTGTACGAGCAGTACTTC	CSVEASGVYEQYF
once	TRBV5-8	TRBJ2-1	-	TGTGCCAGCAGCTTGAGGGCAGGAAGCTACAATGAGCAGTTCTTC	CASSLRAGSYNEQFF
-	TRBV6-1	TRBJ2-5	-	TGTGCCAGCAGTGACATATTCACCGCAGAAAAAGAGACCCAGTACTTC	CASSDIFTAEKETQYF
-	TRBV29-1	TRBJ1-2	-	TGCAGCGTTCTTGACAGCCAAAACGTCAATTTCGGCTACACCTTC	CSVLDSQNVNFGYTF
few	TRBV2	TRBJ2-7	-	TGTGCCAGCAGTGTACAGGGAGGTATCCTCTACGAGCAGTACTTC	CASSVQGGILYEQYF
-	TRBV13	TRBJ2-1	TRBD2	TGTGCCAGCAAGGTAGCTAGCGGGGGGACCACCCCCTACAATGAGCAGTTCTTC	CASKVASGGTTPYNEQFF
-	TRBV25-1	TRBJ2-7	TRBD2	TGTGCCAGCAGTGAACCCGGGACTAGCGAGCAGTACTTC	CASSEPGTSEQYF
once	TRBV4-1	TRBJ2-1	-	TGCGCCAGCAGCCATGGACTGACCAACAATGAGCAGTTCTTC	CASSHGLTNNEQFF
-	TRBV7-7	TRBJ2-1	-	TGTGCTAGCAGCTTAGACCGGGGAAGCAATGAGCAGTTCTTC	CASSLDRGSNEQFF
-	TRBV13	TRBJ1-2	TRBD1	TGTGCCAGCAGCTTATTTGGACAGGGTCAAGCTGGCTACACCTTC	CASSLFGQGQAGYTF
once	TRBV29-1	TRBJ2-5	-	TGCAGCGTTCCCATTGGGAGGCAAGAGACCCAGTACTTC	CSVPIGRQETQYF
-	TRBV6-5	TRBJ1-1	TRBD1	TGTGCCAGCCGGACAGGACCCTTGGGTGAAGCTTTCTTT	CASRTGPLGEAFF
-	TRBV5-6	TRBJ1-2	-	TGTGCCAGCAGCTTGGGGGGCCAGGCCTATGGCTACACCTTC	CASSLGGQAYGYTF
-	TRBV29-1	TRBJ2-3	-	TGCAGCGTTTCCTCTAGGCAAATGGCAGATACGCAGTATTTT	CSVSSRQMADTQYF
-	TRBV19	TRBJ2-5	TRBD2	TGTGCCAGCAATTACGGGGGGGAAGAGACCCAGTACTTC	CASNYGGEETQYF
-	TRBV9	TRBJ1-4	-	TGTGCCAGCAGCGTAGCGCACGGGTCTAATGAAAAACTGTTTTTT	CASSVAHGSNEKLFF
-	TRBV13	TRBJ2-7	-	TGTGCCAGCAGCTTAGGCCTCGGGGAGCAGTACTTC	CASSLGLGEQYF
-	TRBV7-6	TRBJ2-3	TRBD1	TGTGCCAGCACCTCGGGACAGGGCACAGATACGCAGTATTTT	CASTSGQGTDTQYF
-	TRBV5-1	TRBJ2-7	TRBD1	TGCGCCAGCAGCCTGGACAGGGGTTCCTACGAGCAGTACTTC	CASSLDRGSYEQYF
-	TRBV6-6	TRBJ2-6	-	TGTGCCAGCAGACCGGACCCGGGAACTGGGGCCAACGTCCTGACTTTC	CASRPDPGTGANVLTF
-	TRBV6-5	TRBJ2-7	-	TGTGCCAGCAGTAAGGACACATACGAGCAGTACTTC	CASSKDTYEQYF
-	TRBV7-8	TRBJ2-1	-	TGTGCCAGCAGCTCGACGGTTTATGATGAGCAGTTCTTC	CASSSTVYDEQFF
-	TRBV10-2	TRBJ2-1	-	TGCGCCAGCAGTTACGGGGTAGTTAGCGGTGAGCAGTTCTTC	CASSYGVVSGEQFF
once	TRBV29-1	TRBJ2-2	-	TGCAGCGTTGAATCCGAGAACACCGGGGAGCTGTTTTTT	CSVESENTGELFF
-	TRBV13	TRBJ2-1	TRBD2	TGTGCCAGCAGCTTCGGACTAGCGGGAGTGGGCTACAATGAGCAGTTCTTC	CASSFGLAGVGYNEQFF
few	TRBV9	TRBJ2-7	-	TGTGCCAGCGGGGGGTCCTACGAGCAGTACTTC	CASGGSYEQYF
-	TRBV27	TRBJ2-7	-	TGTGCCAGCAGCCACAGGAAGGCAAGCTCCTACGAGCAGTACTTC	CASSHRKASSYEQYF